Each of the 19 T cell receptor beta chains below was sequenced from the same sample in a study of blood T cell repertoires in COVID-19. Some clones are missing from TCRdb's copy, which holds only in-frame ones; the method was immunoSEQ multiplex PCR. The sample consists of a few hundred thousand clones, 87% of them appearing once. The sample comprised PBMCs or T cells enriched from blood (not recorded which). The source is a woman younger than 35 who had recovered from COVID-19.

The chain recombines TRBV4-2 with TRBJ2-7, with 7 bases matching TRBD1. Per germline, CDR1 LGHNA and CDR2 YNFKEQ. This CDR3 is built from 16 residues. V gave up 2 bases and J gave up 2 bases; unmatched junction bases: 9. The chain's CDR3 is CASSQIQGLFPYEQYF. In DNA, the CDR3 is TGTGCCAGCAGCCAAATACAGGGGCTATTTCCCTACGAGCAGTACTTC.

CDR3 amino acids: CAWDGTFSTDTQYF. In DNA, the CDR3 is TGTGCCTGGGACGGTACGTTTAGCACAGATACGCAGTATTTT. V usage is TRBV30 and J usage is TRBJ2-3; D is unclear. This CDR3 has 14 residues. Germline assignment: CDR1 GTSNPN and CDR2 SVGIG (reference sequence). The V and J ends lost 5 bases and 0 bases respectively, with 12 bases between them.

The rearrangement joins TRBV3-1 (or the pseudogene TRBV3-2) to TRBJ2-2, with D possibly TRBD2 on 6 matching bases. Trimming pared 1 base from V and 0 bases from J, leaving 12 bases between. The CDR3 covers 17 residues. CDR1 LGHDT and CDR2 YNNKEL come from the germline V gene (reference sequence). The CDR3, as DNA: TGTGCCAGCAGCCAAGTCTTCGGCGGGGCGAACACCGGGGAGCTGTTTTTT. Amino acids: CASSQVFGGANTGELFF.

J is TRBJ1-2 and V is TRBV27; 11 bases line up with TRBD1. V lost 4 bases, J lost 8 bases, and 15 bases stayed unmatched. The CDR3 consists of 17 residues. Germline CDR1 is MNHEY and CDR2 is SMNVEV (reference sequence). CDR3 loop: CASSSTRPGQGVLGYTF. The CDR3 DNA is TGTGCCAGCAGTTCCACTCGCCCGGGACAGGGGGTGTTGGGCTACACCTTC.

The chain joins TRBV13 to TRBJ2-2, with TRBD2 as a possible D gene (5 bases). This CDR3 is built from 17 residues. Germline V lookup: CDR1 PRHDT, CDR2 FYEKMQ (reference sequence). V was trimmed by 3 bases and J by 4 bases, leaving 18 bases between them. The CDR3 region has the DNA TGTGCCAGCAGCTTGGGGTTGGCCACGGCGGGCACCGGGGAGCTGTTTTTT. It codes for CASSLGLATAGTGELFF.

This sequence joins TRBV2 and TRBJ1-5; 9 nucleotides align to TRBD1. The germline V gene has CDR1 SNHLY and CDR2 FYNNEI. This CDR3 is built from 16 residues. V was pared by 6 bases and J by 5 bases, with 11 bases of the junction left unmatched. The CDR3 protein is CASRRPGGQGDQPQHF. CDR3 nucleotide sequence: TGTGCCAGCAGGCGGCCGGGGGGACAGGGAGATCAGCCCCAGCATTTT.

The chain joins TRBV28 to TRBJ2-3, with 14 bases identical to TRBD2. CDR3 length equals 15 residues. J lost 4 bases, V lost 9 bases, and 6 bases had no gene match. In germline, CDR1 is MDHEN, CDR2 SYDVKM. CDR3 in DNA: TGTGCCAGGGGGACTAGCGGGAGACTCGCAGATACGCAGTATTTT. Translating gives CARGTSGRLADTQYF. Complete variable domain (other parts from reference TRBV28 and TRBJ2-3): DVKVTQSSRYLVKRTGEKVFLECVQDMDHENMFWYRQDPGLGLRLIYFSYDVKMKEKGDIPEGYSVSREKKERFSLILESASTNQTSMYLCARGTSGRLADTQYFGPGTRLTVL.

V and J are TRBV7-8 and TRBJ1-1; possible D gene TRBD1, 6 bases. The CDR3 spans 15 residues. Per germline, CDR1 SGHVS and CDR2 FQNEAQ. The V gene lost 4 bases and the J gene lost 5 bases, with 17 bases spanning the gap. The CDR3 DNA reads TGTGCCAGCAGCTCTAGCTCTACCAGGGGTACTGAAGCTTTCTTT. Translated, it gives CASSSSSTRGTEAFF.

The chain uses TRBV5-1 and TRBJ1-4; 8 positions agree with TRBD1. CDR3 length: 14 amino acids. The J segment lost 2 bases and the V segment lost 7 bases, leaving 4 bases of the junction unmatched. Germline V CDR1 and CDR2: SGHRS, YFSETQ. CDR3 sequence reads: CASRGQGTNEKLFF. The CDR3 DNA sequence: TGCGCCAGCCGTGGACAGGGTACTAATGAAAAACTGTTTTTT.

The chain is built from TRBV4-3 and TRBJ2-3, with 8 bases identical to TRBD2. V shed 0 bases and J 4 bases; nucleotides not matched to a gene: 6. There are 16 residues in the CDR3. Per germline, CDR1 LGHNA and CDR2 YSLEER. CDR3 residues: CASSQEWRGAADTQYF. The CDR3, as DNA: TGCGCCAGCAGCCAAGAGTGGCGGGGGGCCGCAGATACGCAGTATTTT.

The chain combines TRBV5-6 with TRBJ1-1; 7 bases are shared with TRBD1. V lost 3 bases and J lost 5; bases outside the gene matches: 7. The CDR3 runs to 14 residues. Per germline, CDR1 SGHDT and CDR2 YYEEEE. CDR3 loop: CASSYDRAATEAFF. The CDR3 nucleotides read TGTGCCAGCAGCTACGACAGGGCGGCGACTGAAGCTTTCTTT.

J is TRBJ2-2 and V is TRBV6-5, with 8 bases that match TRBD1. The V segment lost 2 bases and the J segment 7 bases; nucleotides outside the gene matches: 3. Germline CDR1 MNHEY, CDR2 SVGAGI. The CDR3 sequence is 14 residues long. The CDR3 DNA reads TGTGCCAGCAGTTACCAGGGGGCGGGCGGGGAGCTGTTTTTT. It encodes CASSYQGAGGELFF.

J is TRBJ2-3 and V is TRBV9, with TRBD2 matching over 8 bases. The length of the CDR3 is 16 residues. Germline CDR1 reads SGDLS; CDR2 reads YYNGEE. The trim removed 6 bases at V and 0 bases at J, leaving 9 bases unmatched. The CDR3, as DNA: TGTGCCAGCACCCCGGGCGGGAGGTCCAGCACAGATACGCAGTATTTT. Translated, it gives CASTPGGRSSTDTQYF.

The rearrangement uses TRBV5-1 and TRBJ1-2; D remains ambiguous. Trimming left V 1 base short and J 8 bases short, with 15 bases between. Per the germline V gene, CDR1 is SGHRS and CDR2 is YFSETQ. The CDR3 consists of 14 residues. The CDR3 coding sequence is TGCGCCAGCAGCTTGAGTGACCCGGCCGGGGGCTACACCTTC. Translated, it gives CASSLSDPAGGYTF.

V and J are TRBV3-1 (or the pseudogene TRBV3-2) and TRBJ2-7; the D is unclear. Germline V gene data show CDR1 as LGHDT and CDR2 as YNNKEL (reference sequence). The CDR3 length is 12 residues. V was clipped by 2 bases and J by 6 bases, with 8 bases between them. CDR3 loop: CASSQPPGEQYF. Here the CDR3 DNA reads TGTGCCAGCAGCCAACCTCCGGGCGAGCAGTACTTC.

The genes are TRBV5-1 and TRBJ2-1, with TRBD2 matching over 10 bases. The CDR3 totals 16 residues. The germline V gene encodes CDR1 SGHRS and CDR2 YFSETQ. V lost 4 bases, J lost 8 bases, and 12 bases stayed unmatched. The CDR3: CASSPATSGFLDEQFF. CDR3 DNA: TGCGCCAGCAGCCCAGCGACTAGCGGGTTCCTTGATGAGCAGTTCTTC.

Only one count was recorded for this clone. In nucleotides, the CDR3 is TGTGCCAGCTCGAGCAACAGGGGAGGACATACTGCTGAAGCTTTCTTT. It codes for CASSSNRGGHTAEAFF. The chain carries TRBV19 and TRBJ1-1, with 7 bases identical to TRBD1. The CDR3 spans 16 residues. The germline gives CDR1 LNHDA, CDR2 SQIVND (reference sequence). V trimming: 9 bases; J trimming: 6 bases; junction bases outside the gene matches: 19.

The chain links TRBV5-4 to TRBJ2-2; 8 nucleotides align to TRBD1. The junction had 15 bases not matched to a gene; V was cut back by 7 bases and J by 7 bases. The CDR3 is 16 amino acids. Germline V CDR1 and CDR2: SGHNT, YYREEE (reference sequence). CDR3 amino acids: CASEAGRGRSLGELFF. The CDR3 region has the DNA TGTGCCAGCGAGGCGGGCAGGGGGCGCAGCCTCGGGGAGCTGTTTTTT.

This clone came up once. Lacking the conserved final phenylalanine or tryptophan, this CDR3 likely reflects a read error. The DNA is left out, because the CDR3 cannot be placed on it with certainty; the CDR3 is given as TCRdb lists it. The chain links TRBV7-2 to TRBJ1-2; the D segment call TRBD1 is taken from the table without a DNA check. Per germline, CDR1 SGHTA and CDR2 FQGNSA. The CDR3 has 8 residues if both end residues are counted. The chain's CDR3 is CASSYLAL.